These 23 T cell receptor beta chains came from one sample sequenced in a study of cytomegalovirus exposure and HLA in healthy donors. 13 Jbeta primers and 60 Vbeta primers were used for the PCR. The method was immunoSEQ multiplex PCR; TCRdb's version includes in-frame clones alone and lacks a portion of them. Of 210,000 or so clones in the sample, under 80% were seen once. What was sequenced was PBMCs. The origin of the receptors is a girl aged 2 to 9 in good health and CMV-seronegative.

The rearrangement uses TRBV5-4 and TRBJ2-7, with 9 nucleotides matching TRBD1. The junction had 6 bases not matched to a gene; V was cut back by 1 base and J by 4 bases. Germline CDR1 SGHNT, CDR2 YYREEE (reference sequence). This CDR3 region has 15 residues. CDR3 region: CASSLSGTGSYEQYF. The CDR3 DNA reads as TGTGCCAGCAGCTTGTCCGGGACAGGGTCATACGAGCAGTACTTC. The variable domain in full, with the rest retrieved from reference TRBV5-4 and TRBJ2-7, is ETGVTQSPTHLIKTRGQQVTLRCSSQSGHNTVSWYQQALGQGPQFIFQYYREEENGRGNFPPRFSGLQFPNYSSELNVNALELDDSALYLCASSLSGTGSYEQYFGPGTRLTVT.

The chain is built from TRBV6-1 and TRBJ1-5, with 8 bases fitting TRBD1. The CDR3 extends over 13 amino acids. V shed 6 bases, J shed 6 bases, and the junction held 4 bases outside the gene matches. CDR1 MNHNS and CDR2 SASEGT come from the germline V gene. The CDR3: CASRPQGGQPQHF. The CDR3 nucleotides read TGTGCCAGCAGGCCACAGGGGGGTCAGCCCCAGCATTTT.

The rearrangement joins TRBV12-5 to TRBJ2-7, with a possible D match to TRBD2 (6 bases). The germline V gene has CDR1 LGHNT and CDR2 FRNRAP. Trimming cost V 3 bases and J 5 bases, with 17 bases left between them. The CDR3 contains 15 residues. The CDR3 nucleotides read TGTGCTAGTGGTTTCGGAGCTCGGGAGCTCGACGAGCAGTACTTC. It translates to CASGFGARELDEQYF.

This chain connects TRBV6-6 to TRBJ2-1, with TRBD1 identical over 12 bases. The CDR3 spans 15 residues. Trimming removed 5 bases from V and 8 bases from J; junction bases left unmatched: 7. In germline, CDR1 is MNHNY, CDR2 SVGAGI (reference sequence). The CDR3 protein is CASSRPGQGAHEQFF. The DNA for the CDR3 is TGTGCCAGCAGTCGCCCGGGACAGGGGGCCCATGAGCAGTTCTTC.

The rearrangement joins TRBV4-1 to TRBJ2-1; D perhaps matches TRBD2 (6 bases). Germline V gene lookup returns CDR1 MGHRA and CDR2 YSYEKL. The CDR3 is 13 residues long. Between the trimmed V and J ends, which lost 0 bases and 7 bases, there was a span of 7 bases. This CDR3 is CASSQEGGNEQFF. CDR3 nucleotides: TGCGCCAGCAGCCAAGAAGGAGGGAATGAGCAGTTCTTC.

V gene TRBV5-1 combines with J gene TRBJ2-1; TRBD2 aligns across 12 bases. Germline CDR1 reads SGHRS; CDR2 reads YFSETQ. This CDR3 comprises 15 residues. V was clipped by 4 bases and J by 6 bases; unmatched bases: 5. In nucleotides, the CDR3 is TGCGCCAGCAGCCACCTAGCGGGGGGGCCCAATGAGCAGTTCTTC. It specifies CASSHLAGGPNEQFF.

This clone turned up a few times. The rearrangement joins TRBV18 to TRBJ2-1; D call uncertain. Germline values: CDR1 KGHSH, CDR2 LQKENI. Deletions cut 2 bases from V and 6 bases from J, with 11 bases between. CDR3 length equals 14 residues. The CDR3 DNA is TGTGCCAGCTCACCAATACACCTCAGCAATGAGCAGTTCTTC. As protein: CASSPIHLSNEQFF.

The rearrangement joins TRBV29-1 to TRBJ2-2; 7 bases align to TRBD2. This CDR3 has 13 residues. Germline-derived CDR1 and CDR2 are SQVTM and ANQGSEA. The J segment lost 7 bases and the V segment lost 5 bases, leaving 7 bases of the junction unmatched. The CDR3 loop reads CSVSLAAGGELFF. CDR3 coding DNA: TGCAGCGTTTCCCTAGCGGCTGGCGGGGAGCTGTTTTTT.

The chain carries TRBV29-1 and TRBJ2-1, with 14 bases lining up with TRBD2. CDR1 is SQVTM, CDR2 ANQGSEA, per germline. The CDR3 consists of 13 residues. The CDR3 loop is CTSGTSGSREQFF. The CDR3 DNA sequence: TGCACTTCCGGGACTAGCGGGAGCAGGGAGCAGTTCTTC.

V gene TRBV10-3 combines with J gene TRBJ2-3; 7 bases fit TRBD2. With V trimmed by 4 bases and J by 4 bases, 11 bases remained unmatched. This CDR3 region has 16 residues. Germline V CDR1 and CDR2: ENHRY, SYGVKD. CDR3 in DNA: TGTGCCATCAGTGGGGGGGGTAGTAGCGGACCAGATACGCAGTATTTT. Amino acids: CAISGGGSSGPDTQYF.

This clone was found once. The V gene is TRBV5-1, the J gene TRBJ2-2; D unclear. There are 15 residues in the CDR3. With 4 bases removed from V and 3 bases from J, the gap between germline ends came to 13 bases. Looked up from germline, CDR1 is SGHRS and CDR2 is YFSETQ. CDR3 loop: CASSGFVGDTGELFF. In DNA form, the CDR3 reads TGCGCCAGCAGCGGTTTTGTCGGAGACACCGGGGAGCTGTTTTTT.

In DNA form, the CDR3 reads TGTGCCACCAGCCGATTTGGGGGGGTTGAGCAGCCCCAGCATTTT. Amino acid sequence: CATSRFGGVEQPQHF. The chain recombines TRBV15 with TRBJ1-5; D possibly corresponds to TRBD1 (5 bases). The CDR3 length is 15 residues. The germline V gene has CDR1 LNHNV and CDR2 YYDKDF (reference sequence). The V end was cut by 5 bases, the J end by 7 bases, with 18 bases between.

The chain employs TRBV9 and TRBJ2-2; TRBD2 matches 7 bases. The CDR3 runs 13 residues. Germline CDR1 SGDLS, CDR2 YYNGEE. J gave up 7 bases and V 4 bases, and 4 bases lay outside the gene matches. The CDR3 coding sequence is TGTGCCAGCAGCCCTCGGGGGGTCGGGGAGCTGTTTTTT. Amino acids: CASSPRGVGELFF.

This chain links TRBV2 with TRBJ1-2; 8 bases align to TRBD1. The V segment lost 2 bases and the J segment 8 bases; nucleotides outside the gene matches: 4. The CDR3 has 13 residues. Germline-derived CDR1 and CDR2 are SNHLY and FYNNEI. The CDR3 DNA is TGTGCCAGCAGTGAACAGGGGGCGCAGGGCTACACCTTC. This gives the protein CASSEQGAQGYTF.

The chain joins TRBV10-1 to TRBJ2-4, with 9 bases aligning to TRBD2. J lost 3 bases, V lost 5 bases, and 11 bases had no gene match. Germline V gene data show CDR1 as WNHNN and CDR2 as SYGVQD (reference sequence). CDR3 length equals 17 residues. This chain's CDR3 is CASSPSSGKVGKNIQYF. CDR3 DNA: TGCGCCAGCAGTCCTTCTAGCGGGAAGGTGGGCAAAAACATTCAGTACTTC.

The sample holds a few counts of this clone. The chain links TRBV6-5 to TRBJ2-5, with D unclear. Trimming shortened V by 4 bases and J by 0 bases, and 15 bases separated the two germline ends. Germline V gene sequence: CDR1 MNHEY, CDR2 SVGAGI. CDR3 length: 16 amino acids. CDR3 sequence (DNA): TGTGCCAGCAGTTCCCCCTACCGAGGATACCAAGAGACCCAGTACTTC. This sequence encodes CASSSPYRGYQETQYF.

V usage is TRBV5-4 and J usage is TRBJ1-3; D gene uncertain. The germline V and J ends were trimmed by 4 bases and 4 bases, with 15 bases remaining between them. The CDR3 contains 15 residues. From germline, CDR1 is SGHNT and CDR2 YYREEE (reference sequence). The CDR3 loop is CASSLDEGRGNTIYF. In DNA, the CDR3 is TGTGCCAGCAGCCTAGACGAGGGAAGAGGAAACACCATATATTTT.

Turning to this clone: The sample has other DNA sequences that encode this CDR3 too. J is TRBJ2-5 and V is TRBV5-1; 8 bases align to TRBD1. J gave up 4 bases and V 4 bases, and 6 bases lay outside the gene matches. Germline V gene lookup returns CDR1 SGHRS and CDR2 YFSETQ. This CDR3 is built from 14 residues. CDR3: CASSRGQGGETQYF. CDR3 in DNA: TGCGCCAGCAGCCGCGGACAGGGCGGAGAGACCCAGTACTTC.

The rearrangement uses TRBV9 and TRBJ2-5; TRBD2 matches 8 bases. Trimming at V came to 0 bases and at J to 1 base, leaving 17 bases not matched to a gene. CDR3 length: 20 amino acids. CDR1 is SGDLS and CDR2 is YYNGEE in the germline V gene. This chain's CDR3 is CASSVATGGVGASSQETQYF. The CDR3 nucleotides read TGTGCCAGCAGCGTAGCTACGGGGGGGGTCGGAGCATCAAGCCAAGAGACCCAGTACTTC.

The J gene is TRBJ1-1, the V gene TRBV6-5; TRBD1 is a possible D gene (6 bases). Germline lookup yields CDR1 MNHEY and CDR2 SVGAGI. The CDR3 spans 15 residues. Trimming pared 10 bases from V and 1 base from J, leaving 19 bases between. CDR3 sequence reads: CATRDRPIPNTEAFF. Here the CDR3 DNA reads TGTGCCACGAGAGACAGGCCAATACCGAACACTGAAGCTTTCTTT.

The genes are TRBV5-4 and TRBJ1-2; the match to TRBD1 covers 9 bases. Germline CDR1 reads SGHNT; CDR2 reads YYREEE (reference sequence). After removal of 4 bases from V and 0 bases from J, the junction contained 7 bases not matched to a gene. CDR3 length: 16 residues. The CDR3 bases are TGTGCCAGCAGCAGCGGGACAGGGAGGGCTAACTATGGCTACACCTTC. Translated: CASSSGTGRANYGYTF. The full variable domain, completed using reference TRBV5-4 and TRBJ1-2, is ETGVTQSPTHLIKTRGQQVTLRCSSQSGHNTVSWYQQALGQGPQFIFQYYREEENGRGNFPPRFSGLQFPNYSSELNVNALELDDSALYLCASSSGTGRANYGYTFGSGTRLTVV.

The rearrangement joins TRBV7-6 to TRBJ2-1; 7 bases match TRBD2. The CDR3 has 15 residues. CDR1 is SGHVS, CDR2 FNYEAQ, per germline. With 3 bases clipped from V and 6 bases from J, the junction kept 8 bases outside the gene matches. Here the CDR3 DNA reads TGTGCCAGCAGCTTTATTGGGGAGGGCCCCAATGAGCAGTTCTTC. The encoded protein is CASSFIGEGPNEQFF.

The V and J genes are TRBV7-8 and TRBJ1-5; no definite D call. V gave up 5 bases and J gave up 7 bases, with 21 bases separating them. The length of the CDR3 is 16 residues. CDR1 is SGHVS, CDR2 FQNEAQ, per germline. The CDR3 loop is CASSPQGRGGGQPQHF. Here the CDR3 DNA reads TGTGCCAGCAGCCCCCAAGGACGGGGAGGAGGGCAGCCCCAGCATTTT. Full variable domain (rest looked up from reference TRBV7-8 and TRBJ1-5): GAGVSQSPRYKVAKRGQDVALRCDPISGHVSLFWYQQALGQGPEFLTYFQNEAQLDKSGLPSDRFFAERPEGSVSTLKIQRTQQEDSAVYLCASSPQGRGGGQPQHFGDGTRLSIL.